This TCR beta chain was recovered during a study of T-cell memory formation after mild COVID-19. Notes on the study in general: A second wave expanding day 15 to 37 was CD4+-biased; contracting clones were balanced.

The length of the CDR3 is 15 residues. The V gene's germline CDR1 is MNHEY and CDR2 SVGAGI. V was shortened by 6 bases and J by 0 bases, with 12 bases between the two germline ends. This clonotype has just a few counts. Its matching antigen is unknown. A 5'RACE reaction primed in the constant segment made cDNA libraries of TCR alpha and TCR beta, and these carried sample barcodes and UMIs. Each CDR3 protein gets one entry after TCRdb re-called the 5' RACE reads with MiXCR. The sample holds over 250,000 distinct CDR3 sequences, around a sixth seen once. This clonotype was sampled from a man between 18 and 29 years old who had mild COVID-19 (a few samples of this study predate the infection). Cell type and time point are not known. Sequencing was done on a sample of PBMCs or a T cell subset sorted from them (not recorded which). The V call is TRBV6-5, the J call TRBJ2-1; D is undetermined. DNA of the CDR3: TGTGCCAGCAGGGAAGGTCCGAGCTCCTACAATGAGCAGTTCTTC. Residues: CASREGPSSYNEQFF.